The present T cell receptor beta chain was sequenced within a study of OX40 agonist ivuxolimab in advanced cancers. Across the study: The patients' treatment was ivuxolimab, an agonistic anti-OX40 (CD134) antibody.

Method: immunoSEQ multiplex PCR; TCRdb's copy keeps in-frame clones and lacks some. Of some 100,000 clones listed, around nine tenths are singletons. The germline gives CDR1 WSHSY, CDR2 SAAADI. V gave up 6 bases and J gave up 7 bases; unmatched junction bases: 7. This CDR3 comprises 15 residues. The rearrangement uses TRBV10-2 and TRBJ2-1, with 12 bases identical to TRBD1. The input for sequencing was CD4+ or CD8+ T cells sorted from blood, taken in a trial of the OX40 agonist ivuxolimab. This clonotype originated in an adult with an advanced solid tumor such as melanoma, head and neck, liver or kidney cancer. This CDR3 is CASRSGTGGLNEQFF. CDR3 DNA: TGCGCCAGCAGATCCGGGACAGGGGGCTTGAATGAGCAGTTCTTC.